This T cell receptor beta chain was documented in a study of regulatory T cells in long-lasting Graves disease. For the study at large: The term persistent Graves' disease signified upward of 5 years on antithyroid drugs with positive TSH receptor antibodies. Broader study findings: Owing to a sample size that was small, accuracy may have been reduced. Study of thyroid tissue was not done, with only peripheral blood studied.

The time point here: persistent/refractory GD, antithyroid drugs over 5 years with positive TRAb. Isolated PBMC RNA provided the starting material for the TCR library. CDR3-region Arm-PCR and iRepertoire HTBI primers produced the TCR beta libraries. How the authors handled the data: The study identified under 80 TRBV and approximately 13 TRBJ segments across samples. TCRdb re-analysed the multiplex PCR reads in MiXCR, keeping a single row per CDR3 protein. These V and J calls derive from TCRdb rather than the authors' analysis. Among a few hundred thousand distinct CDR3 sequences listed, around 24% were seen once. Germline CDR1 reads MNHNS; CDR2 reads SASEGT. V was trimmed by 8 bases and J by 3 bases, leaving 13 bases between them. CDR3 size: 13 residues. As concerns this clonotype: Its target is not known.

The source of this sequence is a female donor with Graves disease. The chain joins TRBV6-1 to TRBJ1-2; D gene ambiguous. The sample here was peripheral blood mononuclear cells (PBMCs), taken when the disease was refractory, from a patient treated with antithyroid drugs. The CDR3 region is CASQRIQDYGYTF. DNA of the CDR3: TGTGCCAGCCAGCGGATCCAGGACTATGGCTACACCTTC.